These 17 T cell receptor beta chains were all obtained from the same sample, sequenced in a study of blood T cell repertoires in COVID-19. Sequenced by immunoSEQ multiplex PCR; TCRdb stores in-frame clones only, minus some. The repertoire consists of approximately 380,000 clones, with approximately 89% occurring once and the leading ten covering just over 0.85%. Source material: PBMCs or T cells enriched from blood (not recorded which). These receptors all stem from a middle-aged woman who had been exposed to COVID-19.

This clone was detected a few times. The V gene is TRBV6-5, the J gene TRBJ2-2; 12 bases agree with TRBD2. Looked up from germline, CDR1 is MNHEY and CDR2 is SVGAGI. The J segment lost 7 bases and the V segment lost 6 bases, leaving 3 bases of the junction unmatched. The CDR3 length is 14 residues. The chain's CDR3 is CASRLLAGGGELFF. The CDR3 DNA reads TGTGCCAGCAGGCTACTAGCGGGGGGCGGGGAGCTGTTTTTT.

V gene TRBV19 combines with J gene TRBJ1-5; possible D gene TRBD1, 6 bases. The V and J ends lost 10 bases and 0 bases respectively, with 13 bases between them. This CDR3 has 14 amino acids. Germline lookup yields CDR1 LNHDA and CDR2 SQIVND (reference sequence). CDR3: CATRGADSNQPQHF. The CDR3 DNA sequence: TGTGCCACCCGGGGGGCGGATAGCAATCAGCCCCAGCATTTT.

A remark on this clone: Distinct nucleotide sequences in the sample also encode this CDR3. The rearrangement uses TRBV5-1 and TRBJ1-2; D perhaps matches TRBD1 (6 bases). CDR1 is SGHRS and CDR2 is YFSETQ in the germline V gene. Deletions cut 5 bases from V and 4 bases from J, with 9 bases between. The CDR3 length is 12 residues. As DNA, the CDR3 is TGCGCCAGCAGTCTGGGGGCCTATGGCTACACCTTC. Its translation is CASSLGAYGYTF.

This clone showed up just a few times. This rearrangement joins TRBV19 to TRBJ2-6; TRBD2 might be the D (5 bases). Germline V gene data show CDR1 as LNHDA and CDR2 as SQIVND (reference sequence). Trimming left V 5 bases short and J 4 bases short, with 9 bases between. CDR3 length equals 14 residues. CDR3 nucleotides: TGTGCCAGTAGTGGAGCGGCCGGGGCCAACGTCCTGACTTTC. Translating it yields CASSGAAGANVLTF. Based on the CDR3 plus reference TRBV19 and TRBJ2-6, the full variable domain is DGGITQSPKYLFRKEGQNVTLSCEQNLNHDAMYWYRQDPGQGLRLIYYSQIVNDFQKGDIAEGYSVSREKKESFPLTVTSAQKNPTAFYLCASSGAAGANVLTFGAGSRLTVL.

The V call is TRBV3-1 (or the pseudogene TRBV3-2), the J call TRBJ1-2; D is unclear. This CDR3 comprises 12 residues. V was shortened by 4 bases and J by 4 bases, with 7 bases between the two germline ends. Germline-derived CDR1 and CDR2 are LGHDT and YNNKEL (reference sequence). In DNA, the CDR3 is TGTGCCAGCAGCCCCGGGATCTATGGCTACACCTTC. It is translated as CASSPGIYGYTF.

This clone was counted between two and nine times. The rearrangement links TRBV6-2 or TRBV6-3 to TRBJ2-2; D is undetermined. The CDR3 has 12 residues. V was trimmed by 6 bases and J by 5 bases, leaving 7 bases between them. CDR1 and CDR2 (germline): MNHEY, SVGEGT. This CDR3 is CASSFSTGELFF. DNA of the CDR3: TGTGCCAGCAGCTTCAGTACCGGGGAGCTGTTTTTT.

The rearrangement links TRBV9 to TRBJ1-1, with 11 bases that match TRBD1. V was clipped by 0 bases and J by 5 bases; unmatched bases: 6. The CDR3 spans 16 residues. Looked up from germline, CDR1 is SGDLS and CDR2 is YYNGEE. For the CDR3, the DNA is TGTGCCAGCAGCGTAGCCGGGACAGGGGGTCAGACTGAAGCTTTCTTT. Translating it yields CASSVAGTGGQTEAFF.

In DNA form, the CDR3 reads TGTGCCAGCAGCTTCGGGGTAGCGACTGAAGCTTTCTTT. Encoded protein: CASSFGVATEAFF. The chain carries TRBV7-9 and TRBJ1-1; D gene unclear. The CDR3 runs 13 residues. Germline-derived CDR1 and CDR2 are SEHNR and FQNEAQ (reference sequence). The V gene lost 3 bases and the J gene lost 5 bases, with 10 bases spanning the gap.

The rearrangement joins TRBV7-9 to TRBJ2-7, with TRBD1 matching 9 bases. The CDR3 has 16 residues. V trimming: 3 bases; J trimming: 3 bases; junction bases outside the gene matches: 9. Germline CDR1 is SEHNR and CDR2 is FQNEAQ (reference sequence). This CDR3 is CASSFRPGTGNYEQYF. The CDR3 region has the DNA TGTGCCAGCAGCTTCCGTCCCGGGACAGGGAACTACGAGCAGTACTTC. Variable domain in full (rest from reference TRBV7-9 and TRBJ2-7): DTGVSQNPRHKITKRGQNVTFRCDPISEHNRLYWYRQTLGQGPEFLTYFQNEAQLEKSRLLSDRFSAERPKGSFSTLEIQRTEQGDSAMYLCASSFRPGTGNYEQYFGPGTRLTVT.

This clone has a handful of counts. The V gene is TRBV15, the J gene TRBJ2-7, with TRBD1 matching over 7 bases. V was pared by 6 bases and J by 0 bases, with 5 bases of the junction left unmatched. Germline CDR1 is LNHNV and CDR2 is YYDKDF (reference sequence). The CDR3 has 14 amino acids. This CDR3 reads CATRATGSSYEQYF. The CDR3 region has the DNA TGTGCCACCAGGGCGACAGGGTCCTCCTACGAGCAGTACTTC.

This clone turned up a few times. The CDR3 protein is CASSFDGTQRSTLHF. In DNA form, the CDR3 reads TGTGCCAGCAGCTTCGACGGGACACAACGTTCGACCCTCCACTTT. This chain connects TRBV7-3 to TRBJ1-6; maybe TRBD1 (6 bases). Germline V gene sequence: CDR1 SGHTA, CDR2 FQGTGA. V dropped 3 bases and J dropped 14 bases, with 20 bases sitting between them. CDR3 size: 15 residues.

The rearrangement uses TRBV13 and TRBJ1-1; unclear D gene. V lost 5 bases, J lost 2 bases, and 9 bases lay in between. CDR1 is PRHDT and CDR2 is FYEKMQ in the germline V gene (reference sequence). The CDR3 loop spans 13 amino acids. The CDR3 DNA sequence: TGTGCCAGCAGCCGCGGGTCCAACACTGAAGCTTTCTTT. Protein product: CASSRGSNTEAFF.

V gene TRBV7-8 combines with J gene TRBJ1-2; D is undetermined. CDR1 is SGHVS, CDR2 FQNEAQ, per germline. V lost 2 bases, J lost 8 bases, and 12 bases lay in between. The CDR3 is 13 amino acids. The CDR3 region is CASSLYILWGYTF. The CDR3, as DNA: TGTGCCAGCAGCTTATACATCTTGTGGGGCTACACCTTC. Full variable domain (remainder filled in from reference TRBV7-8 and TRBJ1-2): GAGVSQSPRYKVAKRGQDVALRCDPISGHVSLFWYQQALGQGPEFLTYFQNEAQLDKSGLPSDRFFAERPEGSVSTLKIQRTQQEDSAVYLCASSLYILWGYTFGSGTRLTVV.

The CDR3 DNA reads TGTGCCAGCAGCTCCTCCAAACAGGGACCCGCGCAGTTCTTC. Amino acid sequence: CASSSSKQGPAQFF. This chain joins TRBV5-6 and TRBJ2-1; perhaps TRBD1 as D (6 bases). Trimming removed 3 bases at V and 12 bases at J, with 19 bases between. The germline CDR1 and CDR2 sequences are SGHDT and YYEEEE. The CDR3 consists of 14 residues.

This chain uses TRBV6-4 with TRBJ2-7; D is unclear. There are 11 residues in the CDR3. The V end was cut by 6 bases, the J end by 5 bases, with 8 bases between. Germline V CDR1 and CDR2: MRHNA, SNTAGT. CDR3 sequence (DNA): TGTGCCAGCAGCTATGAAGACGAGCAGTACTTC. Translated: CASSYEDEQYF.

The chain couples TRBV6-2 or TRBV6-3 to TRBJ2-2, with D perhaps TRBD2 (5 bases). The CDR3 contains 14 residues. The V gene's germline CDR1 is MNHEY and CDR2 SVGEGT. V was clipped by 4 bases and J by 4 bases, with 10 bases between them. The CDR3 DNA reads TGTGCCAGCAGTTTTTTGGGGAGCACCGGGGAGCTGTTTTTT. The encoded protein is CASSFLGSTGELFF.

This clone appeared a few times. The V gene is TRBV5-6, the J gene TRBJ1-6; TRBD1 is a possible D gene (6 bases). From germline, CDR1 is SGHDT and CDR2 YYEEEE. Trimming stripped 7 bases from V and 6 bases from J, with 17 bases between. The CDR3 is made up of 15 amino acids. CDR3 in DNA: TGTGCCAGCGGACTAGGGGGAATTGGTAATTCACCCCTCCACTTT. Translation: CASGLGGIGNSPLHF.